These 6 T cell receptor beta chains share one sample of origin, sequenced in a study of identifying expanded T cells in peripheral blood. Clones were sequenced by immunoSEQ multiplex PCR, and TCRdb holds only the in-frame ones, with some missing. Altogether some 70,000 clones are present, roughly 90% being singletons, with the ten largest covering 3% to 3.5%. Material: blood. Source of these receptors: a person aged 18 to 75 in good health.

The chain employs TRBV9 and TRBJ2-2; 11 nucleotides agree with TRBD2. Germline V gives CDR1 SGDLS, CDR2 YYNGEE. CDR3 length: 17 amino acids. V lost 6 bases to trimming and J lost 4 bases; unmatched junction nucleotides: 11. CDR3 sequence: CASNPASGGIGTGELFF. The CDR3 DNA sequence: TGTGCCAGCAACCCGGCTAGCGGGGGGATCGGCACCGGGGAGCTGTTTTTT. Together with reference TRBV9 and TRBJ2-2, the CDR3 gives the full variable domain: DSGVTQTPKHLITATGQRVTLRCSPRSGDLSVYWYQQSLDQGLQFLIQYYNGEERAKGNILERFSAQQFPDLHSELNLSSLELGDSALYFCASNPASGGIGTGELFFGEGSRLTVL.

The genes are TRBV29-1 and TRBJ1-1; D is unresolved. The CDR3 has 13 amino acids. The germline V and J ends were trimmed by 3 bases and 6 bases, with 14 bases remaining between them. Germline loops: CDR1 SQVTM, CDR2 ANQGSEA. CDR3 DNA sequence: TGCAGCGTTGAGTTTAATGGCCGAGCTGAAGCTTTCTTT. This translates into CSVEFNGRAEAFF. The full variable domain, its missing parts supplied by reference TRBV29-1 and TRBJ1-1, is SAVISQKPSRDICQRGTSLTIQCQVDSQVTMMFWYRQQPGQSLTLIATANQGSEATYESGFVIDKFPISRPNLTFSTLTVSNMSPEDSSIYLCSVEFNGRAEAFFGQGTRLTVV.

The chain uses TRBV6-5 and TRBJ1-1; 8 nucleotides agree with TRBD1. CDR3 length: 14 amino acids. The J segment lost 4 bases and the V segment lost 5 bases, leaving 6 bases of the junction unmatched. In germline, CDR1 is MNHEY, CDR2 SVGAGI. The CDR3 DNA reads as TGTGCCAGCAGTCACGGACAGGGAGCCACTGAAGCTTTCTTT. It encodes CASSHGQGATEAFF.

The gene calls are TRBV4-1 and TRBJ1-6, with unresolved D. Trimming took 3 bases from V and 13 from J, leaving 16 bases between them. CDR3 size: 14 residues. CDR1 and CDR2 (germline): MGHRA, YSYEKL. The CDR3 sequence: CASSQRMEGSPLHF. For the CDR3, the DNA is TGCGCCAGCAGCCAGCGGATGGAGGGTTCGCCCCTCCACTTT.

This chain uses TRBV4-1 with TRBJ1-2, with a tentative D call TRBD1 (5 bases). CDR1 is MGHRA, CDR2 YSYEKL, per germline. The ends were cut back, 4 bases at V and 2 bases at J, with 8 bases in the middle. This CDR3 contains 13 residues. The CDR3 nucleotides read TGCGCCAGCAGCCCCGGGACGAACTATGGCTACACCTTC. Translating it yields CASSPGTNYGYTF.

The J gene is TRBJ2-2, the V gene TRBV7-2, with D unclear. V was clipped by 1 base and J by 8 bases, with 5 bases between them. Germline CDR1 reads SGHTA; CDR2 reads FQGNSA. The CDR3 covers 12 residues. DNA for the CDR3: TGTGCCAGCAGCTTAGTGATGGGGGAGCTGTTTTTT. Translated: CASSLVMGELFF. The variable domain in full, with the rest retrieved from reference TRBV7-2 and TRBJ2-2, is GAGVSQSPSNKVTEKGKDVELRCDPISGHTALYWYRQSLGQGLEFLIYFQGNSAPDKSGLPSDRFSAERTGGSVSTLTIQRTQQEDSAVYLCASSLVMGELFFGEGSRLTVL.